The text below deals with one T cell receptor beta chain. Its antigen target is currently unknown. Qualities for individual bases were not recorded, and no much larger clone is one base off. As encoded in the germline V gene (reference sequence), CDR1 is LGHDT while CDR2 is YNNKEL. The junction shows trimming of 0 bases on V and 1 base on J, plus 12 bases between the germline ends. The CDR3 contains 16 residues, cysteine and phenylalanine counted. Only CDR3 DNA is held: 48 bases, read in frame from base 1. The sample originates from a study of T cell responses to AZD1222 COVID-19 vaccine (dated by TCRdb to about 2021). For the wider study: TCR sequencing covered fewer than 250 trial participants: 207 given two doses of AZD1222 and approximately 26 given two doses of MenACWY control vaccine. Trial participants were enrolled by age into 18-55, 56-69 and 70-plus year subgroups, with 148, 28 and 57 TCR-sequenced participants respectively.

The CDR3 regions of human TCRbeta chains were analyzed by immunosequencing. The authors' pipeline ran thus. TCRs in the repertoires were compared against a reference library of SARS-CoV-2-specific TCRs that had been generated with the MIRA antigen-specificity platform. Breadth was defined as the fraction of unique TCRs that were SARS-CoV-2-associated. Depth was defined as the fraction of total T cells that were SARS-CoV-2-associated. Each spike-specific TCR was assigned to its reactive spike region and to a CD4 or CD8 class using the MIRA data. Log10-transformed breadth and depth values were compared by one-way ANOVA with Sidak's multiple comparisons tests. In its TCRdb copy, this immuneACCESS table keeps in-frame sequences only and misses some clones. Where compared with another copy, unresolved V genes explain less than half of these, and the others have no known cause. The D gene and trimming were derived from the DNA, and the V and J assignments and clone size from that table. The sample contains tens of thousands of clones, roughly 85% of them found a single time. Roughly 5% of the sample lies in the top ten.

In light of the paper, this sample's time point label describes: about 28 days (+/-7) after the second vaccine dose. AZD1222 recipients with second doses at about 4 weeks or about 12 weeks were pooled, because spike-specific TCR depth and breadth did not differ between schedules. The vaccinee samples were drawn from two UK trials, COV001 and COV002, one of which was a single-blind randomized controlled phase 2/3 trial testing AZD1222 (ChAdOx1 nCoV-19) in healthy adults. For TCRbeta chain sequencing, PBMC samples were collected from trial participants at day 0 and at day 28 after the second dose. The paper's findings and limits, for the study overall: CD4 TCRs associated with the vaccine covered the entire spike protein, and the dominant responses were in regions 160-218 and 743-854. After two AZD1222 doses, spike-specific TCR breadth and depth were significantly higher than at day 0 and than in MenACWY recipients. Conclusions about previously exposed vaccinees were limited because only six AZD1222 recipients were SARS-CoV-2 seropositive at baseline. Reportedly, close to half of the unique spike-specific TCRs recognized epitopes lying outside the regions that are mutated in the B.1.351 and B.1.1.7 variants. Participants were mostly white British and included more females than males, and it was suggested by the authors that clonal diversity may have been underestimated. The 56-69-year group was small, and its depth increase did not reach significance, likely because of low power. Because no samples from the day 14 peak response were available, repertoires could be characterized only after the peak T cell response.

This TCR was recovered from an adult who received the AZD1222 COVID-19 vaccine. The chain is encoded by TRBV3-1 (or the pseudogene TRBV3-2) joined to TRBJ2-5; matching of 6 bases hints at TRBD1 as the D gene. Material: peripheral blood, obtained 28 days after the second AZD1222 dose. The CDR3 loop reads CASSQDLGAGQETQYF. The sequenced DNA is TGTGCCAGCAGCCAAGATCTGGGGGCTGGCCAAGAGACCCAGTACTTC.